This TCR beta chain was profiled in a study of shared clonotypes between healthy human individuals. Every contributor of samples was a Caucasian grown-up residing in Nashville, Tennessee. Naive CD4+ cells were CD45RA-selected; the remaining cells were memory. The method was immunoSEQ multiplex PCR; TCRdb's version includes in-frame clones alone and lacks a portion of them. The profile shows around 980,000 clones, 70% to 80% of them singletons. The CDR3 runs to 13 residues. Germline loops: CDR1 WNHNN, CDR2 SYGVQD (reference sequence). The V gene lost 5 bases and the J gene lost 11 bases, with 18 bases spanning the gap. This clone was found once. Its antigen is currently unknown. Findings of the study overall: Generally, naive subsets came out with larger estimated richness than memory subsets.

Sequencing was carried out using memory CD4+ T cells from PBMCs. The subset is: CD45RA-negative fraction. The chain is built from TRBV10-1 and TRBJ1-1; D might be TRBD1 (6 bases). The clonotype originates from a man between 18 and 29 years old in good health. Some clones in this sample may be carry-over from other donors' samples. This CDR3 reads CASSTARTDIAFF. The CDR3 DNA follows: TGCGCCAGCAGTACGGCCAGGACAGACATCGCTTTCTTT.